Listed here are 9 T cell receptor beta chains from one sample, sequenced in a study of blood T cell repertoires in COVID-19. Profiled with immunoSEQ multiplex PCR; TCRdb holds only in-frame clones, not every one. The sample has some 140,000 clones, about 85% seen once; the top ten hold around 5%. The specimen sequenced was peripheral blood. The receptors were gathered from a woman aged 70 to 79 with COVID-19, enrolled during active disease.

The V gene is TRBV24-1, the J gene TRBJ2-3; the D gene is possibly TRBD1 (6 bases). The V and J ends lost 3 bases and 6 bases respectively, with 15 bases between them. This CDR3 has 15 amino acids. Per the germline V gene, CDR1 is KGHDR and CDR2 is SFDVKD. This CDR3 is CATSDLRGTTDTQYF. The CDR3 DNA follows: TGTGCCACCAGTGATCTCCGAGGGACAACGGATACGCAGTATTTT.

V gene TRBV7-2 combines with J gene TRBJ2-7, with D possibly matching TRBD2 (5 bases). This CDR3 has 14 residues. The germline gives CDR1 SGHTA, CDR2 FQGNSA. Trimming removed 1 base from V and 4 bases from J, with 11 bases in between. The CDR3 region has the DNA TGTGCCAGCAGCTTAGAGCAGGCGGGTTACGAGCAGTACTTC. Translating gives CASSLEQAGYEQYF.

This clone has just a few counts. The V and J genes are TRBV5-1 and TRBJ2-3; D is uncertain. CDR1 is SGHRS, CDR2 YFSETQ, per germline. Deletions cut 0 bases from V and 2 bases from J, with 16 bases between. The CDR3 runs to 17 residues. CDR3 coding DNA: TGCGCCAGCAGCTTGGAAGGCGGCCCCGCACTCACAGATACGCAGTATTTT. The encoded protein is CASSLEGGPALTDTQYF.

The chain combines TRBV7-9 with TRBJ2-2; D unclear. V was pared by 5 bases and J by 3 bases, with 7 bases between. In germline, CDR1 is SEHNR, CDR2 FQNEAQ (reference sequence). This CDR3 is 13 amino acids long. CDR3 loop: CASSVLDTGELFF. Written as DNA, the CDR3 is TGTGCCAGCAGCGTTCTTGACACCGGGGAGCTGTTTTTT. The variable domain in full, completed from reference TRBV7-9 and TRBJ2-2, reads DTGVSQNPRHKITKRGQNVTFRCDPISEHNRLYWYRQTLGQGPEFLTYFQNEAQLEKSRLLSDRFSAERPKGSFSTLEIQRTEQGDSAMYLCASSVLDTGELFFGEGSRLTVL.

This sequence joins TRBV4-1 and TRBJ1-4, with D unclear. The V and J ends lost 0 bases and 4 bases respectively, with 9 bases between them. The CDR3 has 15 amino acids. The germline CDR1 and CDR2 sequences are MGHRA and YSYEKL. CDR3 nucleotide sequence: TGCGCCAGCAGCCAAGATCGTAGCGGTAATGAAAAACTGTTTTTT. Residues: CASSQDRSGNEKLFF.

V and J are TRBV10-3 and TRBJ2-5; 7 nucleotides align to TRBD2. After removal of 0 bases from V and 2 bases from J, the junction contained 9 bases not matched to a gene. Per the germline V gene, CDR1 is ENHRY and CDR2 is SYGVKD. CDR3 length equals 17 residues. The CDR3: CAISESKRGGYQETQYF. CDR3 in DNA: TGTGCCATCAGTGAGTCGAAGAGGGGAGGGTATCAAGAGACCCAGTACTTC.

This rearrangement joins TRBV14 to TRBJ2-1; D may be TRBD2 (5 bases). This CDR3 has 12 amino acids. The ends were cut back, 4 bases at V and 8 bases at J, with 9 bases in the middle. Germline V lookup: CDR1 SGHDN, CDR2 FVKESK. CDR3 amino acids: CASSPYSDEQFF. CDR3 in DNA: TGTGCCAGCAGCCCTTATAGCGATGAGCAGTTCTTC.

V and J are TRBV9 and TRBJ2-5, with 7 bases identical to TRBD1. The junction had 7 bases not matched to a gene; V was cut back by 0 bases and J by 5 bases. The CDR3 is 15 amino acids. Germline V gene data show CDR1 as SGDLS and CDR2 as YYNGEE. The CDR3 DNA is TGTGCCAGCAGCGTAGACGAGGGGGCAGGCGAGACCCAGTACTTC. Protein sequence: CASSVDEGAGETQYF.

J is TRBJ2-1 and V is TRBV5-1, with 7 bases that match TRBD1. V was clipped by 5 bases and J by 5 bases; unmatched bases: 10. Germline V gene sequence: CDR1 SGHRS, CDR2 YFSETQ. The CDR3 consists of 15 residues. The CDR3 reads CASSHRQGTNNEQFF. The CDR3 DNA reads as TGCGCCAGCAGTCACAGACAGGGCACCAACAATGAGCAGTTCTTC. Full variable domain (missing parts from reference TRBV5-1 and TRBJ2-1): KAGVTQTPRYLIKTRGQQVTLSCSPISGHRSVSWYQQTPGQGLQFLFEYFSETQRNKGNFPGRFSGRQFSNSRSEMNVSTLELGDSALYLCASSHRQGTNNEQFFGPGTRLTVL.